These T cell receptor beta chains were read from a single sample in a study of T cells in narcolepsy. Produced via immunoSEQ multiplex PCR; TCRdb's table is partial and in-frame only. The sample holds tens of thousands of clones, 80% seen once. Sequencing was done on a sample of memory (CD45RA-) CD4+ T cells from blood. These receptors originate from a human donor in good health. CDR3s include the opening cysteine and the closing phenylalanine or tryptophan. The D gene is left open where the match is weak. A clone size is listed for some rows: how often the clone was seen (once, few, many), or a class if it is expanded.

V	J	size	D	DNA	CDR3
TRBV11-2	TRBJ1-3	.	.	TGTGCCAGCAGCGTTCCCGGGACACGGTCTGGAAACACCATATATTTT	CASSVPGTRSGNTIYF
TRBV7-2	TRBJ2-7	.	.	TGTGCCAGCAGCTACGCCCCGGGTACCTCCTACGAGCAGTACTTC	CASSYAPGTSYEQYF
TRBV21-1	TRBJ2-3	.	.	TGTGCCAGCAAATGGGCGGGATTGACCCCCACAGATACGCAGTATTTT	CASKWAGLTPTDTQYF
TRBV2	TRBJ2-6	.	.	TGTGCCAGCAGTGAACCCACACGCCCTTACTCTGGGGCCAACGTCCTGACTTTC	CASSEPTRPYSGANVLTF
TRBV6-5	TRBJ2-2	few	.	TGTGCCAGCAGTTACGACAAAAACACCGGGGAGCTGTTTTTT	CASSYDKNTGELFF
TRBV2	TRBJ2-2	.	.	TGTGCCAGCAGCTACGCCATCCCGGGCACCGGGGAGCTGTTTTTT	CASSYAIPGTGELFF
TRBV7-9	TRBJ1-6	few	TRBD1	TGTGCCAGCAGCTTAGGGGACAGGGTCTCACCCCTCCACTTT	CASSLGDRVSPLHF
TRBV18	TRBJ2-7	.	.	TGTGCCAGCTCACAACAGGGATCGGGATCCGGGAGAAGGATTTACGAGCAGTACTTC	CASSQQGSGSGRRIYEQYF
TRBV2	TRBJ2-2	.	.	TGTGCCAGCAGTGAAGTCAGGGGTGGCACCGGGGAGCTGTTTTTT	CASSEVRGGTGELFF
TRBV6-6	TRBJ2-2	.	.	TGTGCCAGCAGTTTACTGGGACTCAGGAACACCGGGGAGCTGTTTTTT	CASSLLGLRNTGELFF
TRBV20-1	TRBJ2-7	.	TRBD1	TGCAGCCTCCGGGACAGCTATGGGTCCTACTTC	CSLRDSYGSYF
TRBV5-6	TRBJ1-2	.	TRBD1	TGTGCCAGCAGCTTGGTTTCGGGACAGGGGGAAGGTGGCTACACCTTC	CASSLVSGQGEGGYTF
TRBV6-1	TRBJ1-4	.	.	TGTGCCAGCAGTGAAGGGCCGTATAGGGGGGATGAAAAACTGTTTTTT	CASSEGPYRGDEKLFF
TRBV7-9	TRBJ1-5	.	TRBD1	TGTGCCAGCAGCTTAGAGGGACAGGGAGGCAATCAGCCCCAGCATTTT	CASSLEGQGGNQPQHF
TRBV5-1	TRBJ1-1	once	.	TGCGCCAGCAGCTTGGACGGGAGCGGGACTGAAGCTTTCTTT	CASSLDGSGTEAFF
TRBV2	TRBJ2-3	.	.	TGTGCCAGCAGCGTACTTCTTCACACAGATACGCAGTATTTT	CASSVLLHTDTQYF
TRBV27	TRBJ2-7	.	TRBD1	TGTGCCAGCAGTCCGACAGGGGTATACGAGCAGTACTTC	CASSPTGVYEQYF
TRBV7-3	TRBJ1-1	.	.	TGTGCCAGCAGCTCCCGTTATAACACTGAAGCTTTCTTT	CASSSRYNTEAFF
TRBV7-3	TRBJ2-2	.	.	TGTGCCAGCAGCTCCGGGATCACCGGGGAGCTGTTTTTT	CASSSGITGELFF
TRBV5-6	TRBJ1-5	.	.	TGTGCCAGCAGCTTCAGGACTCCCGGGGGTAATCAGCCCCAGCATTTT	CASSFRTPGGNQPQHF
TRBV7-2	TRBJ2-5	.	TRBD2	TGTGCCAGCAGCCTAACCATAGCGGGAGGACGAGAGACCCAGTACTTC	CASSLTIAGGRETQYF
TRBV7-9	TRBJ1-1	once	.	TGTGCCAGCAGCTTAGACGGAGGATTGAACACTGAAGCTTTCTTT	CASSLDGGLNTEAFF
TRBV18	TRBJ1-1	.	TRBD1	TGTGCCAGCTCACGGACAGGGGGCGCGGGGAACACTGAAGCTTTCTTT	CASSRTGGAGNTEAFF
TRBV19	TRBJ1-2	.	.	TGTGCCAGTAGTATCGAATGGCGATCTGGGGGCTACACCTTC	CASSIEWRSGGYTF
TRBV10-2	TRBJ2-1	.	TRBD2	TGCGCCAGCAGCACTAGAGGGGGTGGTAGCGGGGGGTACAATGAGCAGTTCTTC	CASSTRGGGSGGYNEQFF
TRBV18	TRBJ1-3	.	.	TGTGCCAGCTCACCCGGGACGGATGGAAACACCATATATTTT	CASSPGTDGNTIYF
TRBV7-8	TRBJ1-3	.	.	TGTGCCAGCAGCCATGGGAGAGATGTCTCTGGAAACACCATATATTTT	CASSHGRDVSGNTIYF
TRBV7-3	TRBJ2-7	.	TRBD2	TGTGCCAGCAGCTTAAGGGGCCCGGGGGGAGAGCAGTACTTC	CASSLRGPGGEQYF
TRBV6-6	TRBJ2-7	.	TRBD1	TGTGCCAGCAATCACAGGGGGCGGGGCGAGCAGTACTTC	CASNHRGRGEQYF
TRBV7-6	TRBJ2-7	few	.	TGTGCCAGCAGCTTATTTGGGAGCGAGCAGTACTTC	CASSLFGSEQYF
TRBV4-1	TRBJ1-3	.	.	TGCGCCAGCAGCCTGAGGCGGGCCACCTCTGGAAACACCATATATTTT	CASSLRRATSGNTIYF
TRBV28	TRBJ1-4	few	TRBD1	TGTGCCAGCAGTAGGACAGGATGGAATGAAAAACTGTTTTTT	CASSRTGWNEKLFF
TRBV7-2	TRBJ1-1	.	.	TGTGCCAGCAGCTTAGGAGGGGGACGGGACACTGAAGCTTTCTTT	CASSLGGGRDTEAFF
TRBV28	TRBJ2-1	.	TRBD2	TGTGCCAGCAGTTTTGCGGGAGGGAAAAATGAGCAGTTCTTC	CASSFAGGKNEQFF
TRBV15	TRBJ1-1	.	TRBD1	TGTGCCACCAGCAGAGATCGGACAGGGGCAGCTTTCTTT	CATSRDRTGAAFF
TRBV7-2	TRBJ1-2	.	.	TGTGCCAGCAGCTTACCCGGGCAGGGACTTTTCAGCTACACCTTC	CASSLPGQGLFSYTF
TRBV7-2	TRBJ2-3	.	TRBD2	TGTGCCAGCAGCTTAGATGGGAGGGGTCAATCAGATACGCAGTATTTT	CASSLDGRGQSDTQYF
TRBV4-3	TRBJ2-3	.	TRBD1	TGCGCCAGCAGCCGCGGACAGGGGACGGCAGATACGCAGTATTTT	CASSRGQGTADTQYF
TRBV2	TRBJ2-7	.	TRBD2	TGTGCCAGCAGTGAAGGGCTAGCGGGAATCTACGAGCAGTACTTC	CASSEGLAGIYEQYF
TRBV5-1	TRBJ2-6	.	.	TGCGCCAGCGAGGGGGGAGCGGGGGCCAACGTCCTGACTTTC	CASEGGAGANVLTF
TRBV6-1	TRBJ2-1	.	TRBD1	TGTGCCAGCGAGGGCCTCGGCAGGGGGATAGGTGAGCAGTTCTTC	CASEGLGRGIGEQFF
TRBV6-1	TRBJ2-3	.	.	TGTGCCAGCAGTGAAGCGGAAGGCCCGTATACGCAGTATTTT	CASSEAEGPYTQYF
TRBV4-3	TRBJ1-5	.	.	TGCGCCAGCAGCCCCATTAGCAATCAGCCCCAGCATTTT	CASSPISNQPQHF
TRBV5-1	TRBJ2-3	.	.	TGCGCCAGCAGCTTGGCCATCAGGGGACTACCCACAGATACGCAGTATTTT	CASSLAIRGLPTDTQYF
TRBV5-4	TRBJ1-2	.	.	TGTGCCAGCAGCTCAGCGAGGGGTTTTTCCCTATATGGCTACACCTTC	CASSSARGFSLYGYTF
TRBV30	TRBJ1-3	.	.	TGTGCCTGGAGTTTGGCAGTTGGAAACACCATATATTTT	CAWSLAVGNTIYF
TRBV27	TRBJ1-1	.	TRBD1	TGTGCCAGCACTTGGCGACAGGGGTTGAGTGAAGCTTTCTTT	CASTWRQGLSEAFF
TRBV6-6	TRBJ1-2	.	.	TGTGCCAGCAGGGACAGCGGAGACTATGGCTACACCTTC	CASRDSGDYGYTF
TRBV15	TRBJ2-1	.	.	TGTGCCACCAGCAGACGAGTCTCCCACAATGAGCAGTTCTTC	CATSRRVSHNEQFF
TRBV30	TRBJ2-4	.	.	TGTGCCTGGACCAGTAAAAACATTCAGTACTTC	CAWTSKNIQYF
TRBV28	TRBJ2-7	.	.	TGTGCCAGCAGTTTTGCGGAGATGGTACGCTACGAGCAGTACTTC	CASSFAEMVRYEQYF
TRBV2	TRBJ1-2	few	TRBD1	TGTGCCAGCAAACGGGACAGGGGCCCCCTTTTGAATGGCTACACCTTC	CASKRDRGPLLNGYTF
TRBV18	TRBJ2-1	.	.	TGTGCCAGCTCACCAACTGGAATCAGCTCCTACAATGAGCAGTTCTTC	CASSPTGISSYNEQFF
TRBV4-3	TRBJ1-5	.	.	TGCGCCAGCAGCCAAGAGGCCTACAATCAGCCCCAGCATTTT	CASSQEAYNQPQHF